A selection of T cell receptor beta chains follows, all from one sample in a study of T cells after yellow fever vaccination. In TCRdb, the 5' RACE reads were re-called with MiXCR into one record per CDR3 protein. The sample has 150,000 to 200,000 distinct CDR3 sequences; roughly 9.6% are singletons. The sample consisted of CD8+ T cells sorted from PBMCs, taken 15 days after the yellow fever booster vaccination. These receptors were obtained from a man aged 18 to 30 who received the YFV17D yellow fever vaccine. CDR3s include the opening cysteine and the closing phenylalanine or tryptophan.

TRBJ2-5 | TRBV7-9 | 15 | CASSSTSGGPETQYF
TRBJ1-2 | TRBV9 | 16 | CASSEYPSRANYGYTF
TRBJ2-7 | TRBV13 | 17 | CASSSELAGGRSYEQYF
TRBJ1-6 | TRBV5-1 | 16 | CASSSEGVGYNSPLHF
TRBJ1-1 | TRBV4-1 | 16 | CASSQDAFGMNTEAFF
TRBJ2-1 | TRBV7-9 | 12 | CASSLAFYEQFF
TRBJ1-1 | TRBV6-5 | 16 | CASSYSTDRGQTEAFF
TRBJ2-3 | TRBV11-2 | 14 | CASKSPGGGDTQYF
TRBJ2-1 | TRBV3-1 | 15 | CASCPSRLGLYEQFF
TRBJ2-7 | TRBV3-1 | 15 | CASSDPRLGLYEQYF
TRBJ1-3 | TRBV7-2 | 12 | CASSVRGNTIYF
TRBJ1-5 | TRBV7-9 | 15 | CASSPGQYSNQPQHF
TRBJ1-2 | TRBV9 | 17 | CASSKYRTGGEEHGYTF
TRBJ1-2 | TRBV12-3/TRBV12-4 | 13 | CATLRPGNYGYTF
TRBJ2-1 | TRBV11-1 | 16 | CASSLELGPPTFEQFF
TRBJ2-2 | TRBV4-3 | 14 | CASKQGRLTGELFF
TRBJ1-2 | TRBV20-1 | 14 | CSARDERLFYGYTF
TRBJ2-2 | TRBV29-1 | 13 | CSSRDSNTGELFF
TRBJ1-2 | TRBV6-5 | 14 | CASSYSSPNYGYTF
TRBJ1-1 | TRBV7-9 | 11 | CASRGDTEAFF
TRBJ1-1 | TRBV20-1 | 13 | CSAEQGSYTEAFF
TRBJ2-1 | TRBV7-8 | 15 | CASSIRGIDYNEQFF